The 18 T cell receptor beta chains below were found in one sample sequenced in a study of blood T cell repertoires in COVID-19. Sequencing used immunoSEQ multiplex PCR; TCRdb keeps in-frame clones, though not all of them. The repertoire holds about 670,000 clones, with around 90% as singletons. Sequencing was done on a sample of peripheral blood. The source of these receptors is a woman younger than 35 with acute or convalescent COVID-19.

This clone was detected a few times. The chain is built from TRBV5-4 and TRBJ1-1; D gene unclear. Germline CDR1 SGHNT, CDR2 YYREEE (reference sequence). This CDR3 is built from 12 residues. Trimming pared 4 bases from V and 1 base from J, leaving 5 bases between. CDR3 sequence (DNA): TGTGCCAGCAGCGCGGAGAACACTGAAGCTTTCTTT. This translates into CASSAENTEAFF.

There are a few counts of this clone. This chain links TRBV3-1 (or the pseudogene TRBV3-2) with TRBJ1-1; 8 bases fit TRBD1. Germline assignment: CDR1 LGHDT and CDR2 YNNKEL (reference sequence). The V and J ends lost 2 bases and 11 bases, in that order; junction bases with no gene match: 13. CDR3 size: 15 residues. The CDR3 sequence: CASSQRTGSDRVAFF. The CDR3 nucleotides read TGTGCCAGCAGCCAACGGACAGGGTCTGATCGGGTGGCTTTCTTT.

This clone was seen once. This chain uses TRBV6-2 or TRBV6-3 with TRBJ2-1; D is undetermined. Trimming took 0 bases from V and 5 from J, leaving 8 bases between them. Germline V lookup: CDR1 MNHEY, CDR2 SVGEGT. The CDR3 is 14 residues long. CDR3 bases: TGTGCCAGCAGTTACTCGAACAGAGACAATGAGCAGTTCTTC. Translated, it gives CASSYSNRDNEQFF.

The genes are TRBV7-6 and TRBJ2-1; 10 bases line up with TRBD2. This CDR3 region has 15 residues. CDR1 is SGHVS, CDR2 FNYEAQ, per germline. The trim removed 1 base at V and 9 bases at J, leaving 6 bases unmatched. The CDR3 DNA follows: TGTGCCAGCAGCTTAGGGGCTAGCGGGGGTGGTGAGCAGTTCTTC. This sequence encodes CASSLGASGGGEQFF. Full variable domain (remainder filled in from reference TRBV7-6 and TRBJ2-1): GAGVSQSPRYKVTKRGQDVALRCDPISGHVSLYWYRQALGQGPEFLTYFNYEAQQDKSGLPNDRFSAERPEGSISTLTIQRTEQRDSAMYRCASSLGASGGGEQFFGPGTRLTVL.

The gene calls are TRBV2 and TRBJ1-2, with D perhaps matching TRBD1 (6 bases). The CDR3 totals 13 residues. Trimming pared 6 bases from V and 4 bases from J, leaving 12 bases between. In germline, CDR1 is SNHLY, CDR2 FYNNEI. This CDR3 is CASRARGGYGYTF. CDR3 DNA sequence: TGTGCCAGCAGAGCCAGGGGTGGCTATGGCTACACCTTC.

This chain joins TRBV19 and TRBJ2-2, with unresolved D. Per germline, CDR1 LNHDA and CDR2 SQIVND (reference sequence). The CDR3 extends over 16 amino acids. V shed 0 bases and J shed 2 bases, with 10 bases lying between them. CDR3 DNA sequence: TGTGCCAGTAGTATAGAGTACAGTTTTAACACCGGGGAGCTGTTTTTT. It is translated as CASSIEYSFNTGELFF.

Comment on this clone: The sample contains more than one DNA sequence encoding this CDR3. J is TRBJ2-3 and V is TRBV27; D gene ambiguous. Trimming cost V 3 bases and J 6 bases, with 4 bases left between them. This CDR3 region has 11 residues. Germline V gives CDR1 MNHEY, CDR2 SMNVEV (reference sequence). CDR3 nucleotides: TGTGCCAGCAGTTTTGCGGATACGCAGTATTTT. It specifies CASSFADTQYF.

The gene calls are TRBV7-9 and TRBJ1-6, with TRBD1 as a possible D gene (6 bases). Trimming shortened V by 0 bases and J by 5 bases, and 17 bases separated the two germline ends. Germline V gives CDR1 SEHNR, CDR2 FQNEAQ (reference sequence). This CDR3 comprises 18 residues. CDR3 loop: CASSLANLGAADNSPLHF. In DNA form, the CDR3 reads TGTGCCAGCAGCTTAGCCAACTTGGGGGCAGCAGATAATTCACCCCTCCACTTT.

This chain connects TRBV18 to TRBJ1-1; D uncertain. From germline, CDR1 is KGHSH and CDR2 LQKENI. V was pared by 3 bases and J by 1 base, with 9 bases between. The CDR3 extends over 14 amino acids. CDR3 DNA sequence: TGTGCCAGCTCACCGAGGCAAGAGAACACTGAAGCTTTCTTT. This translates into CASSPRQENTEAFF.

This chain links TRBV19 with TRBJ1-2; 7 bases agree with TRBD1. Germline CDR1 reads LNHDA; CDR2 reads SQIVND (reference sequence). The CDR3 totals 15 residues. V gave up 7 bases and J gave up 4 bases; unmatched junction bases: 12. The DNA of the CDR3 is TGTGCCAGTATCCCAGGGGGAACAAACCCCTATGGCTACACCTTC. Translating gives CASIPGGTNPYGYTF.

The chain couples TRBV11-2 to TRBJ2-7; 8 nucleotides agree with TRBD2. The CDR3 totals 16 residues. Trimming removed 7 bases from V and 4 bases from J; junction bases left unmatched: 15. The germline V gene encodes CDR1 SGHAT and CDR2 FQNNGV. The CDR3 nucleotides read TGTGCCAGCACCCCAGCTGGGGGGACTAGGGGATACGAGCAGTACTTC. Protein product: CASTPAGGTRGYEQYF.

This clone was counted a single time. The gene calls are TRBV29-1 and TRBJ1-4; D remains unclear. The CDR3 is 12 residues long. The germline gives CDR1 SQVTM, CDR2 ANQGSEA. The V end was cut by 7 bases, the J end by 8 bases, with 14 bases between. As DNA, the CDR3 is TGCAGCGCTAGGATTACGGGGGAAAAACTGTTTTTT. This translates into CSARITGEKLFF.

The chain is built from TRBV6-4 and TRBJ2-2; TRBD2 matches 7 bases. Per germline, CDR1 MRHNA and CDR2 SNTAGT. CDR3 length equals 13 residues. Trimming cost V 6 bases and J 7 bases; bases outside gene matches: 5. The CDR3 is CASSAGLRGELFF. The CDR3 DNA reads as TGTGCCAGCAGCGCGGGACTACGCGGGGAGCTGTTTTTT.

The CDR3 here is CSVLYRTSGNTIYF. CDR3 nucleotide sequence: TGCAGCGTTTTATACAGGACATCTGGAAACACCATATATTTT. The chain links TRBV29-1 to TRBJ1-3; tentative D call: TRBD1 (5 bases). Deletions cut 5 bases from V and 1 base from J, with 12 bases between. Germline values: CDR1 SQVTM, CDR2 ANQGSEA. The CDR3 consists of 14 residues.

This rearrangement joins TRBV11-2 to TRBJ2-7; D ambiguous. Germline loops: CDR1 SGHAT, CDR2 FQNNGV. The CDR3 totals 12 residues. V was clipped by 4 bases and J by 0 bases, with 4 bases between them. The CDR3 reads CASSSSSYEQYF. CDR3 coding DNA: TGTGCCAGCAGCTCGAGCTCCTACGAGCAGTACTTC.

This chain connects TRBV24-1 to TRBJ2-7, with D possibly TRBD2 on 5 matching bases. The germline V gene has CDR1 KGHDR and CDR2 SFDVKD. This CDR3 is built from 13 residues. Trimming took off 5 bases at V and 3 bases at J, with 10 bases between the two ends. This chain's CDR3 is CATSGELLYEQYF. The CDR3 DNA follows: TGTGCCACCAGTGGGGAGCTTCTCTACGAGCAGTACTTC.

The chain carries TRBV27 and TRBJ2-1, with a weak D call TRBD1 (5 bases). V dropped 4 bases and J dropped 2 bases, with 12 bases sitting between them. CDR1 is MNHEY, CDR2 SMNVEV, per germline (reference sequence). CDR3 length equals 15 residues. This chain's CDR3 is CASSSLVTAYNEQFF. The CDR3 DNA is TGTGCCAGCAGTTCCCTGGTGACAGCCTACAATGAGCAGTTCTTC.

The chain joins TRBV3-1 (or the pseudogene TRBV3-2) to TRBJ1-5, with D maybe TRBD1 (5 bases). Germline CDR1 and CDR2: LGHDT and YNNKEL (reference sequence). V dropped 4 bases and J dropped 6 bases, with 13 bases sitting between them. The CDR3 has 14 residues. CDR3 amino acids: CASSPRVVGQPQHF. As DNA, the CDR3 is TGTGCCAGCAGCCCCAGGGTAGTCGGTCAGCCCCAGCATTTT.